This T cell receptor beta chain was retrieved from a study of blood T cell repertoires in COVID-19. Across the study: Some COVID-19 samples were acute and others convalescent; all came from the United States, Italy and Spain.

Each participant's cohort was designated according to participant-reported clinical history. J was trimmed by 8 bases and V by 0 bases; bases with no gene match: 12. Germline assignment: CDR1 LNHDA and CDR2 SQIVND (reference sequence). The CDR3 extends over 17 amino acids. Sequencing was performed with immunoSEQ multiplex PCR; in TCRdb, only in-frame clones are kept and a portion is missing. The repertoire holds hundreds of thousands of clones, with around 82% as singletons. The J gene is TRBJ2-1, the V gene TRBV19; the match to TRBD1 covers 8 bases. The sample consisted of PBMCs or T cells enriched from blood (not recorded which). The sequence derives from a man in his thirties or forties with acute COVID-19. CDR3 sequence (DNA): TGTGCCAGTAGTATAGATCCACAGGACAGGGAGATCCATGAGCAGTTCTTC. This gives the protein CASSIDPQDREIHEQFF.